This T cell receptor beta chain comes out of a study of blood T cells in healthy people across ages. Overall study results and limits: A roughly linear age-dependent decrease characterized TCR beta diversity per million T cells.

The germline V gene encodes CDR1 SGHTS and CDR2 YDEGEE. The CDR3 totals 14 residues. Deletions cut 2 bases from V and 8 bases from J, with 15 bases between. Turning to this clonotype: Its specificity is not known.

The second PCR ran roughly 6 to 11 cycles with a sample-barcoded 5' primer and J-beta primers. TCRdb itself ran the 5' RACE reads through MiXCR, one entry per CDR3 protein. The sample has 700,000 or so distinct CDR3 sequences, 40% to 50% seen once; the top ten hold 30%. The sequence derives from a man older than 75 in good health. The specimen sequenced was blood. This chain connects TRBV5-8 to TRBJ2-3, with D perhaps TRBD2 (5 bases). The CDR3 sequence: CASSFRPRGSTQYF. The CDR3 DNA is TGTGCCAGCAGCTTCCGACCACGCGGGTCTACGCAGTATTTT.